A single sample gave rise to the 19 T cell receptor beta chains below, sequenced in a study of sequential checkpoint blockade in melanoma. The method was immunoSEQ multiplex PCR; TCRdb's version includes in-frame clones alone and lacks a portion of them. The sample includes 12,000 or so clones, 70% to 85% of them seen just once. The treatment was: randomized to nivolumab then ipilimumab (arm A) or the reverse (arm B). The source material was CD8+ T cells sorted from blood (inferred from file names), sampled from a patient given nivolumab and ipilimumab in sequence. These receptors were obtained from a human donor with melanoma.

The chain has TRBV7-9 and TRBJ2-5; 11 bases match TRBD1. The junction had 10 bases not matched to a gene; V was cut back by 2 bases and J by 5 bases. The CDR3 is 17 residues long. Germline V gene sequence: CDR1 SEHNR, CDR2 FQNEAQ (reference sequence). Here the CDR3 reads CASSLYQGQGVGETQYF. CDR3 bases: TGTGCCAGCAGCTTATACCAGGGACAGGGGGTCGGCGAGACCCAGTACTTC.

The CDR3 sequence is CASRLAGGNTGELFF. DNA of the CDR3: TGTGCCAGCAGACTAGCGGGGGGTAACACCGGGGAGCTGTTTTTT. The V call is TRBV27, the J call TRBJ2-2, with 12 positions matching TRBD2. The CDR3 extends over 15 amino acids. The germline V gene has CDR1 MNHEY and CDR2 SMNVEV (reference sequence). J gave up 2 bases and V 6 bases, and 1 base lay outside the gene matches.

CDR3 sequence: CASSLSLASYEQYF. In DNA form, the CDR3 reads TGTGCCAGCAGCTTATCGCTAGCGTCCTACGAGCAGTACTTC. The rearrangement uses TRBV7-9 and TRBJ2-7; possibly TRBD2 for D (6 bases). Germline CDR1 SEHNR, CDR2 FQNEAQ (reference sequence). The CDR3 runs to 14 residues. The ends were cut back, 2 bases at V and 1 base at J, with 9 bases in the middle.

The genes are TRBV5-6 and TRBJ1-1; 10 positions agree with TRBD1. In germline, CDR1 is SGHDT, CDR2 YYEEEE. There are 14 residues in the CDR3. The junction had 1 base not matched to a gene; V was cut back by 0 bases and J by 5 bases. CDR3 DNA sequence: TGTGCCAGCAGCTTGGGGGACAGGGGAACTGAAGCTTTCTTT. Amino acids: CASSLGDRGTEAFF. The full variable domain, its missing parts supplied by reference TRBV5-6 and TRBJ1-1, is DAGVTQSPTHLIKTRGQQVTLRCSPKSGHDTVSWYQQALGQGPQFIFQYYEEEERQRGNFPDRFSGHQFPNYSSELNVNALLLGDSALYLCASSLGDRGTEAFFGQGTRLTVV.

The chain uses TRBV4-3 and TRBJ2-2; TRBD1 is a possible D gene (5 bases). The V and J ends lost 4 bases and 0 bases respectively, with 9 bases between them. Germline CDR1 LGHNA, CDR2 YSLEER. This CDR3 is built from 15 residues. The CDR3 loop reads CASSPQTANTGELFF. The CDR3 DNA sequence: TGCGCCAGCAGCCCCCAGACAGCGAACACCGGGGAGCTGTTTTTT.

For the CDR3, the DNA is TGTGCCAGCAGCATCAGGGGACAGGGGCCTATTACCGGGGAGCTGTTTTTT. Translated: CASSIRGQGPITGELFF. The gene calls are TRBV9 and TRBJ2-2; 10 nucleotides match TRBD1. Germline CDR1 SGDLS, CDR2 YYNGEE. The CDR3 loop spans 17 amino acids. Trimming cost V 4 bases and J 5 bases; bases outside gene matches: 11.

This sequence joins TRBV7-9 and TRBJ1-1, with TRBD1 matching 8 bases. Per the germline V gene, CDR1 is SEHNR and CDR2 is FQNEAQ (reference sequence). V shed 5 bases, J shed 0 bases, and the junction held 8 bases outside the gene matches. The CDR3 has 16 residues. CDR3 nucleotides: TGTGCCAGCAGCCCCCAGGGGGCTCCCATGAACACTGAAGCTTTCTTT. Protein: CASSPQGAPMNTEAFF.

The chain is built from TRBV5-6 and TRBJ2-2; no reliable D call. This CDR3 is 13 amino acids long. Germline V gene lookup returns CDR1 SGHDT and CDR2 YYEEEE. With 5 bases removed from V and 5 bases from J, the gap between germline ends came to 10 bases. Written as DNA, the CDR3 is TGTGCCAGCAGGTTTGAGTGGACCGGGGAGCTGTTTTTT. Translating gives CASRFEWTGELFF.

The chain recombines TRBV19 with TRBJ1-4; 9 positions agree with TRBD1. Germline CDR1 is LNHDA and CDR2 is SQIVND (reference sequence). Trimming removed 5 bases from V and 5 bases from J; junction bases left unmatched: 12. This CDR3 comprises 17 residues. CDR3 nucleotide sequence: TGTGCCAGTAGTCCTAACCGACAGGGGGACTCAAATGAAAAACTGTTTTTT. It translates to CASSPNRQGDSNEKLFF.

This clone came up a few times. The chain recombines TRBV10-3 with TRBJ1-6; 9 bases fit TRBD1. The CDR3 runs 14 residues. Germline V gene data show CDR1 as ENHRY and CDR2 as SYGVKD. V was clipped by 2 bases and J by 9 bases; unmatched bases: 2. CDR3 nucleotides: TGTGCCATCAGTGAGGGGACAGGGTTTTCACCCCTCCACTTT. This sequence encodes CAISEGTGFSPLHF.

This rearrangement joins TRBV30 to TRBJ1-1; no reliable D call. V lost 3 bases, J lost 1 base, and 9 bases lay in between. Germline V gene sequence: CDR1 GTSNPN, CDR2 SVGIG (reference sequence). This CDR3 is built from 13 residues. CDR3 in amino acids: CAWRVGPNTEAFF. The CDR3 coding sequence is TGTGCCTGGAGAGTGGGCCCGAACACTGAAGCTTTCTTT.

V usage is TRBV4-3 and J usage is TRBJ1-1, with 10 positions matching TRBD1. This CDR3 region has 15 residues. Germline lookup yields CDR1 LGHNA and CDR2 YSLEER. J lost 4 bases, V lost 3 bases, and 5 bases had no gene match. This chain's CDR3 is CASSQGTGEGTEAFF. The CDR3 bases are TGCGCCAGCAGCCAGGGGACAGGGGAGGGCACTGAAGCTTTCTTT.

V is TRBV10-3 and J is TRBJ2-5, with TRBD1 identical over 12 bases. The J call may be in error: the DNA end matches TRBJ2-7 better. CDR1 and CDR2 (germline): ENHRY, SYGVKD. The CDR3 has 16 amino acids. This chain's CDR3 is CAITSGQGAVPYEQYF. In nucleotides, the CDR3 is TGTGCCATTACCTCGGGACAGGGGGCCGTCCCCTACGAGCAGTACTTC.

For the CDR3, the DNA is TGTGCCAGCAGTGGCGGGAGGAGGATGAACACTGAAGCTTTCTTT. This sequence encodes CASSGGRRMNTEAFF. This chain uses TRBV2 with TRBJ1-1, with no clear D. The V end lost 4 bases, the J end lost 0 bases, and 12 bases lay between the germline ends. CDR1 is SNHLY, CDR2 FYNNEI, per germline. The CDR3 extends over 15 amino acids.

The V and J genes are TRBV7-3 and TRBJ2-2; 11 bases are shared with TRBD1. The CDR3 covers 15 residues. CDR1 SGHTA and CDR2 FQGTGA come from the germline V gene. The V and J ends lost 6 bases and 6 bases, in that order; junction bases with no gene match: 6. The CDR3 region is CASSKGQGAAGELFF. The CDR3 bases are TGTGCCAGCAGTAAAGGACAGGGGGCGGCCGGGGAGCTGTTTTTT.

J is TRBJ2-1 and V is TRBV4-2; TRBD1 agrees at 9 bases. Germline V gene sequence: CDR1 LGHNA, CDR2 YNFKEQ. The CDR3 is 15 residues long. Germline trimming cut 0 bases from V and 7 bases from J; bases unmatched to any gene: 4. The CDR3 loop is CASSQEGTGINEQFF. The CDR3, as DNA: TGTGCCAGCAGCCAAGAAGGGACAGGGATAAATGAGCAGTTCTTC.

The rearrangement joins TRBV19 to TRBJ1-1; 9 positions match TRBD1. The CDR3 is 14 amino acids. Germline V gene sequence: CDR1 LNHDA, CDR2 SQIVND (reference sequence). The V gene end was trimmed by 5 bases and the J gene end by 6 bases; junction bases not matched to a gene: 7. The CDR3 bases are TGTGCCAGTAGTTGGTCCGGGACAGGGCCTGAAGCTTTCTTT. This translates into CASSWSGTGPEAFF.

In its sample, this clone was seen a few times. The chain employs TRBV6-5 and TRBJ1-6; unclear D gene. CDR1 and CDR2 (germline): MNHEY, SVGAGI. The CDR3 contains 14 residues. V shed 2 bases and J shed 8 bases, with 10 bases lying between them. In nucleotides, the CDR3 is TGTGCCAGCAGTTACCGCCGAGCCGATTCACCCCTCCACTTT. As protein: CASSYRRADSPLHF.

This chain connects TRBV4-2 to TRBJ2-3; 12 bases fit TRBD2. V lost 1 base, J lost 2 bases, and 4 bases stayed unmatched. This CDR3 is 17 amino acids long. The germline V gene encodes CDR1 LGHNA and CDR2 YNFKEQ. The CDR3 loop is CASSQATSGGATDTQYF. CDR3 in DNA: TGTGCCAGCAGCCAAGCGACTAGCGGGGGTGCCACAGATACGCAGTATTTT.